The 11 T cell receptor beta chains listed next were all sequenced from one sample in a study of blood T cell repertoires in COVID-19. Profiling relied on immunoSEQ multiplex PCR, and the TCRdb table lists in-frame clones only, not all of them. This table holds about 98,000 clones, approximately 72% found once. The specimen sequenced was peripheral blood. These receptors were obtained from a man in his 70s with acute or convalescent COVID-19.

The genes are TRBV5-4 and TRBJ2-7, with TRBD2 matching 7 bases. The ends lost 1 base at V and 5 bases at J; junction bases unmatched: 6. Looked up from germline, CDR1 is SGHNT and CDR2 is YYREEE (reference sequence). The length of the CDR3 is 14 residues. The CDR3 reads CASSLTGGRDEQYF. The CDR3 nucleotides are TGTGCCAGCAGCTTGACGGGCGGGAGAGACGAGCAGTACTTC.

The rearrangement uses TRBV15 and TRBJ2-7, with TRBD1 as a possible D gene (5 bases). Germline lookup yields CDR1 LNHNV and CDR2 YYDKDF (reference sequence). CDR3 length: 13 residues. V lost 1 base and J lost 6, with 10 bases in between. CDR3 in amino acids: CATSRVRASEQYF. As DNA, the CDR3 is TGTGCCACCAGCAGAGTCAGGGCCTCCGAGCAGTACTTC.

The rearrangement joins TRBV19 to TRBJ2-5; D remains ambiguous. Germline V lookup: CDR1 LNHDA, CDR2 SQIVND (reference sequence). The CDR3 consists of 13 residues. The V and J ends lost 5 bases and 2 bases respectively, with 9 bases between them. The CDR3 DNA reads as TGTGCCAGTAGTGCTAGACTTCAAGAGACCCAGTACTTC. Residues: CASSARLQETQYF.

The gene calls are TRBV5-8 and TRBJ1-6; TRBD1 matches 8 bases. The CDR3 contains 14 residues. Germline trimming cut 4 bases from V and 8 bases from J; bases unmatched to any gene: 5. From germline, CDR1 is SGHTS and CDR2 YDEGEE. CDR3 in DNA: TGTGCCAGCAGCCTTGACAGGGGTTATTCACCCCTCCACTTT. Encoded protein: CASSLDRGYSPLHF.

The chain has TRBV28 and TRBJ1-1; TRBD1 might be the D (6 bases). V was pared by 6 bases and J by 9 bases, with 14 bases between. The length of the CDR3 is 12 residues. Germline-derived CDR1 and CDR2 are MDHEN and SYDVKM. The CDR3 nucleotides are TGTGCCAGCAGCTCCCACAGGGTTCAAGCTTTCTTT. Residues: CASSSHRVQAFF. Filled out from reference TRBV28 and TRBJ1-1, the complete variable domain reads DVKVTQSSRYLVKRTGEKVFLECVQDMDHENMFWYRQDPGLGLRLIYFSYDVKMKEKGDIPEGYSVSREKKERFSLILESASTNQTSMYLCASSSHRVQAFFGQGTRLTVV.

The chain links TRBV28 to TRBJ2-7; D is perhaps TRBD1 (6 bases). The CDR3 consists of 15 residues. CDR1 MDHEN and CDR2 SYDVKM come from the germline V gene. The V end was cut by 3 bases, the J end by 0 bases, with 12 bases between. The CDR3 sequence: CASSLPGALSYEQYF. Written as DNA, the CDR3 is TGTGCCAGCAGTTTGCCAGGGGCCCTCTCCTACGAGCAGTACTTC. Filled out from reference TRBV28 and TRBJ2-7, the complete variable domain reads DVKVTQSSRYLVKRTGEKVFLECVQDMDHENMFWYRQDPGLGLRLIYFSYDVKMKEKGDIPEGYSVSREKKERFSLILESASTNQTSMYLCASSLPGALSYEQYFGPGTRLTVT.

The V gene is TRBV28, the J gene TRBJ2-7; D remains ambiguous. CDR3 size: 13 residues. V lost 5 bases and J 1 base, leaving 9 bases between the germline ends. In germline, CDR1 is MDHEN, CDR2 SYDVKM. CDR3 nucleotide sequence: TGTGCCAGCAGTATGGCAGGTTCCTACGAGCAGTACTTC. It translates to CASSMAGSYEQYF.

This chain uses TRBV3-1 (or the pseudogene TRBV3-2) with TRBJ1-6; weak D call: TRBD1 (6 bases). The CDR3 totals 16 residues. V lost 2 bases and J 6 bases, leaving 14 bases between the germline ends. Germline CDR1 reads LGHDT; CDR2 reads YNNKEL (reference sequence). In nucleotides, the CDR3 is TGTGCCAGCAGCCAACTCCCGGACAGTTCTAATTCACCCCTCCACTTT. The encoded protein is CASSQLPDSSNSPLHF.

The rearrangement joins TRBV28 to TRBJ1-2; 11 nucleotides match TRBD1. The J segment lost 6 bases and the V segment lost 6 bases, leaving 3 bases of the junction unmatched. Germline V gives CDR1 MDHEN, CDR2 SYDVKM. This CDR3 has 13 amino acids. In DNA form, the CDR3 reads TGTGCCAGCAGCCCGGGACAGGGGGATGGCTACACCTTC. It is translated as CASSPGQGDGYTF.

The J gene is TRBJ2-3, the V gene TRBV6-5; a possible D gene is TRBD1 (6 bases). Germline V gene sequence: CDR1 MNHEY, CDR2 SVGAGI. The CDR3 has 14 residues. Trimming pared 10 bases from V and 4 bases from J, leaving 18 bases between. The CDR3 DNA sequence: TGTGCCACCCGGACAGATTCGACGGCAGATACGCAGTATTTT. Its translation: CATRTDSTADTQYF.

The chain has TRBV5-1 and TRBJ1-4; 7 bases fit TRBD1. The J segment lost 5 bases and the V segment lost 4 bases, leaving 8 bases of the junction unmatched. The CDR3 totals 15 residues. Germline V lookup: CDR1 SGHRS, CDR2 YFSETQ. CDR3 amino acids: CASSHWTGGNEKLFF. CDR3 DNA sequence: TGCGCCAGCAGCCACTGGACAGGAGGAAATGAAAAACTGTTTTTT.